This TCR beta chain was captured by sequencing in a study of blood T cell repertoires in COVID-19. Only in-frame clones appear in the TCRdb table, and some are missing; sequencing was by immunoSEQ multiplex PCR. The table shows roughly 76,000 clones, with about 88% occurring only once. Concerning this clone: Other DNA sequences from this sample encode an identical CDR3 as well.

This CDR3 has 14 residues. In germline, CDR1 is SGHRS, CDR2 YFSETQ. V was shortened by 4 bases and J by 1 base, with 11 bases between the two germline ends. The chain employs TRBV5-1 and TRBJ2-5; D may be TRBD1 (6 bases). This receptor was obtained from a man in his forties or fifties with acute or convalescent COVID-19. The specimen was peripheral blood. The CDR3 nucleotides are TGCGCCAGCAGCCCAGGACAGCCCCAAGAGACCCAGTACTTC. Its translation: CASSPGQPQETQYF.